This is a list of T cell receptor beta chains from one sample in a study of T-cell memory formation after mild COVID-19. TCRdb reanalysed the 5' RACE reads using MiXCR and keeps one entry per CDR3 protein. The sample shows fewer than 250,000 distinct CDR3 sequences, roughly 30% of them seen only once. Sample: PBMCs or a T cell subset sorted from them (not recorded which). Receptors were obtained from an adult woman who had mild COVID-19 (a few samples of this study predate the infection). Cell type and time point are not known. The CDR3 runs from the conserved cysteine through the conserved F or W. Part of the rows lack a size; the others show once, few, many or a class for expanded clones.

cdr3_aa v_call clone_size
CASGRRDGSYEQYF TRBV5-1 .
CSARDRQGYEQYF TRBV20-1 .
CASSPQGLYNEQFF TRBV27 few
CSVGPRLAVYNEQFF TRBV29-1 few
CSARDLQLAGGIETQYF TRBV20-1 few
CATSFGGDSYEQYF TRBV15 .
CASSIRDSSYEQYF TRBV27 .
CAISGGGRDYEQYF TRBV10-3 few
CASSFRQGTGELFF TRBV7-2 few
CASSEGSHTEAFF TRBV6-1 .
CSARATGSNTEAFF TRBV20-1 .
CASRTGQTNTEAFF TRBV6-6 few
CASKRGQGTYNSPLHF TRBV27 .
CASSLTTEAFF TRBV5-1 few
CASTKDRMDTEAFF TRBV6-1 few